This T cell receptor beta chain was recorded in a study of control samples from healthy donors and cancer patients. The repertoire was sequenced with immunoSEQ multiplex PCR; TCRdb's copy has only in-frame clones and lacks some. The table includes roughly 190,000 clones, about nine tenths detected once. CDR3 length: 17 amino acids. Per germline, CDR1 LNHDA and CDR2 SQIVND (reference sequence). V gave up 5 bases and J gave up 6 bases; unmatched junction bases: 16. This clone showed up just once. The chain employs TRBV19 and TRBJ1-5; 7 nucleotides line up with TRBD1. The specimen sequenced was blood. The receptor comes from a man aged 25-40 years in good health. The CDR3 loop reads CASSAASRGGPVQPQHF. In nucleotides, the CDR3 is TGTGCCAGTAGTGCCGCATCGCGAGGGGGCCCCGTTCAGCCCCAGCATTTT.